This entry features one T cell receptor beta chain sequence. No antigen is known for it. These data are taken from a study of cytomegalovirus exposure and HLA in healthy donors. General study points: Both high specificity and high sensitivity reportedly marked the classifier's diagnosis of cytomegalovirus status.

This CDR3 comprises 14 residues. In germline, CDR1 is LGHNA, CDR2 YSLEER. The V gene lost 0 bases and the J gene lost 4 bases, with 9 bases spanning the gap. PCR was performed using 60 Vbeta and 13 Jbeta primers. Repertoires were generated with immunoSEQ multiplex PCR, while TCRdb's copy carries only in-frame clones and drops some. The table has roughly 100,000 clones, roughly 79% seen once; the top ten hold 1.3%. The clonotype was recovered from a man aged 35 to 55 in good health and CMV-seronegative. Sequencing input: PBMCs. The chain uses TRBV4-3 and TRBJ1-2; D is uncertain. In DNA, the CDR3 is TGCGCCAGCAGCCAAGATCCCGCAGGCTATGGCTACACCTTC. Translation gives CASSQDPAGYGYTF.